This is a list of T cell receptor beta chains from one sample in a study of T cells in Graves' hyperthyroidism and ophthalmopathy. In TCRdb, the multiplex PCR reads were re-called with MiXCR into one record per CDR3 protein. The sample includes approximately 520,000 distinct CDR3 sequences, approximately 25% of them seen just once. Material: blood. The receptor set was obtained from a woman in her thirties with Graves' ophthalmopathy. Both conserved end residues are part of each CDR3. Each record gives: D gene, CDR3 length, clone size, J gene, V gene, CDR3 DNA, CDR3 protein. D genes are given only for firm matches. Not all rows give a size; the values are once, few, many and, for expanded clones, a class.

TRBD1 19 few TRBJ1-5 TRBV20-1 TGCAGTGCCAGAGAAATAAAGACAGGGCCGGAATATAGCAATCAGCCCCAGCATTTT CSAREIKTGPEYSNQPQHF
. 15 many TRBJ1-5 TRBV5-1 TGCGCCAGCAGCCGTGATGGCAGGGGTTATCAGCCCCAGCATTTT CASSRDGRGYQPQHF
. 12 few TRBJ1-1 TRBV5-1 TGCACCAGCAGCTTGGGGTGGACTGAAGCCTTCTTT CTSSLGWTEAFF
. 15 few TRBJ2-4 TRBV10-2 TGCGCCAGCAGTGAGTCGTGGGGGCGAGGGAACATTCAGTACTTC CASSESWGRGNIQYF
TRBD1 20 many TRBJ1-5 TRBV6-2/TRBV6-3 TGTGCCAGCAGTTACTCCCCTTGGACAGGGGGCGAAAGGGGCAATCAGCCCCAGCATTTT CASSYSPWTGGERGNQPQHF
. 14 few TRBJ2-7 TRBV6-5 TGTGCCAGCAGTTACGGGCGGGCCTCCTACGAGCAGTACTTC CASSYGRASYEQYF
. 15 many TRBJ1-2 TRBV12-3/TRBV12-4 TGTGCCAGCAGTTTGGGGGGTCAAAATCACTATGGCTACACCTTC CASSLGGQNHYGYTF
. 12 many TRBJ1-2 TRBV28 TGTGCCAGCACCCAGGGCATCTATGGCTACACCTTC CASTQGIYGYTF
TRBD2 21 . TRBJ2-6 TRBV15 TGTGCCACCAGCAGGGGCCCCCCATATAGCGGGCAAGACTCTGGGGCCAACGTCCTGACTTTC CATSRGPPYSGQDSGANVLTF
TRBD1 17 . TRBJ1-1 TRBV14 TGTGCCAGCAGCCAAGAGACAGGGCTTAACATGAACACTGAAGCTTTCTTT CASSQETGLNMNTEAFF
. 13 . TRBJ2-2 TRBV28 TGTGCCAGCAGGGACGATAACACCGGGGAGCTGTTTTTT CASRDDNTGELFF
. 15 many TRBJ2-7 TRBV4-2 TGTGCCAGCAGAGGTGACCGGGACCCCTCCTACGAGCAGTACTTC CASRGDRDPSYEQYF
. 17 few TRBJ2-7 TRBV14 TGTGCCAGCAGCCAAGATAGGCCGGGACCACAGCCCTACGAGCAGTACTTC CASSQDRPGPQPYEQYF